One and the same sample provided the 27 T cell receptor beta chains below, sequenced in a study of identical twins. TCRdb re-called the 5' RACE reads with MiXCR, one entry per CDR3 protein. The table lists about 340,000 distinct CDR3 sequences, 12% of them singletons. This sample was also put to use in a study of yellow fever vaccine responses in identical twins.

Sequencing input: CD8+ T cells sorted from blood. The receptors derive from a woman aged 18-29 years in good health.

Only a few counts were recorded for this clonotype. This sequence joins TRBV9 and TRBJ2-3; D is possibly TRBD2 (7 bases). CDR1 is SGDLS and CDR2 is YYNGEE in the germline V gene. The CDR3 runs 16 residues. The ends were cut back, 0 bases at V and 2 bases at J, with 13 bases in the middle. CDR3 protein: CASSVGRGALTDTQYF. The CDR3 DNA reads as TGTGCCAGCAGCGTAGGTCGGGGGGCCCTCACAGATACGCAGTATTTT.

In this sample, this clonotype turned up a few times. The chain employs TRBV6-1 and TRBJ2-7; D gene ambiguous. This CDR3 has 15 residues. Germline-derived CDR1 and CDR2 are MNHNS and SASEGT. V lost 4 bases, J lost 2 bases, and 15 bases lay in between. The DNA for the CDR3 is TGTGCCAGCAGTGTAACCCGGGCCACTACCTACGAGCAGTACTTC. Translation: CASSVTRATTYEQYF.

This chain uses TRBV6-5 with TRBJ2-5; no clear D. Trimming took 4 bases from V and 5 from J, leaving 23 bases between them. Germline loops: CDR1 MNHEY, CDR2 SVGAGI. The CDR3 contains 17 residues. CDR3 region: CASSSNLQPYTGETQYF. CDR3 bases: TGTGCCAGCAGTTCCAACCTTCAACCGTATACCGGCGAGACCCAGTACTTC.

This clonotype was seen a few times. This rearrangement joins TRBV2 to TRBJ2-7; D not certain. Trimming took 3 bases from V and 1 from J, leaving 10 bases between them. Germline V lookup: CDR1 SNHLY, CDR2 FYNNEI. This CDR3 contains 14 residues. The CDR3 here is CASSDGDLSYEQYF. The DNA of the CDR3 is TGTGCCAGCAGTGATGGTGACCTTTCCTACGAGCAGTACTTC.

The sample holds many counts of this clonotype. The genes are TRBV2 and TRBJ2-3; 8 bases fit TRBD2. The length of the CDR3 is 16 residues. With V trimmed by 4 bases and J by 3 bases, 9 bases remained unmatched. Germline-derived CDR1 and CDR2 are SNHLY and FYNNEI. In DNA form, the CDR3 reads TGTGCCAGCAGTGCCGCGACTAGCGAGGGGACAGATACGCAGTATTTT. Its protein product is CASSAATSEGTDTQYF.

This clonotype was seen a few times. This chain connects TRBV12-3 or TRBV12-4 to TRBJ1-1, with D perhaps matching TRBD1 (6 bases). The length of the CDR3 is 14 residues. Trimming pared 3 bases from V and 5 bases from J, leaving 13 bases between. The CDR3: CASSFGNRATEAFF. The CDR3 DNA reads TGTGCCAGCAGTTTTGGGAACAGGGCAACTGAAGCTTTCTTT.

This clonotype was recorded a few times. This chain connects TRBV15 to TRBJ1-1, with TRBD1 matching 7 bases. CDR1 and CDR2 (germline): LNHNV, YYDKDF (reference sequence). Trimming took 3 bases from V and 3 from J; bases not matched to a gene: 7. The CDR3 totals 15 residues. DNA of the CDR3: TGTGCCACCAGCAGCAACAGGGGAATTGACACTGAAGCTTTCTTT. Translation gives CATSSNRGIDTEAFF.

The rearrangement joins TRBV9 to TRBJ2-6; 9 bases are a match to TRBD1. CDR3 length: 20 amino acids. Germline CDR1 reads SGDLS; CDR2 reads YYNGEE. The V gene end was trimmed by 4 bases and the J gene end by 2 bases; junction bases not matched to a gene: 16. CDR3: CASSSRTTGTGMTGANVLTF. The CDR3 DNA reads TGTGCCAGCAGCTCGAGGACTACGGGGACAGGGATGACTGGGGCCAACGTCCTGACTTTC. Based on the CDR3 plus reference TRBV9 and TRBJ2-6, the full variable domain is DSGVTQTPKHLITATGQRVTLRCSPRSGDLSVYWYQQSLDQGLQFLIQYYNGEERAKGNILERFSAQQFPDLHSELNLSSLELGDSALYFCASSSRTTGTGMTGANVLTFGAGSRLTVL.

This clonotype was counted between two and nine times. The chain combines TRBV20-1 with TRBJ2-1; 7 nucleotides align to TRBD2. This CDR3 spans 16 amino acids. Germline loops: CDR1 DFQATT, CDR2 SNEGSKA (reference sequence). After removal of 1 base from V and 1 base from J, the junction contained 7 bases not matched to a gene. The CDR3 here is CSARGRAGASYNEQFF. CDR3 bases: TGCAGTGCTAGAGGAAGGGCGGGAGCTTCCTACAATGAGCAGTTCTTC.

This clonotype was seen repeatedly, ten times or more. This chain connects TRBV3-1 to TRBJ2-1; D gene ambiguous. The CDR3 is made up of 15 amino acids. V lost 1 base and J lost 0, with 7 bases in between. The germline gives CDR1 LGHDT, CDR2 YNNKEL (reference sequence). The CDR3 region is CASSQAESSYNEQFF. The CDR3 DNA sequence: TGTGCCAGCAGCCAAGCGGAAAGCTCCTACAATGAGCAGTTCTTC.

This sequence joins TRBV20-1 and TRBJ2-1, with 8 positions matching TRBD1. Germline assignment: CDR1 DFQATT and CDR2 SNEGSKA (reference sequence). This CDR3 has 15 residues. J gave up 4 bases and V 1 base, and 6 bases lay outside the gene matches. The CDR3 region has the DNA TGCAGTGCTAGAGGGACAGGGACCTTTTACAATGAGCAGTTCTTC. This gives the protein CSARGTGTFYNEQFF.

This clonotype was counted a few times. The rearrangement joins TRBV9 to TRBJ2-7, with D perhaps matching TRBD2 (5 bases). CDR1 and CDR2 from the germline V gene are SGDLS and YYNGEE. The CDR3 runs 13 residues. The V end was cut by 6 bases, the J end by 6 bases, with 16 bases between. The CDR3 region has the DNA TGTGCCAGCAACAACGGGGAAGGAGGCGAGCAGTACTTC. This translates into CASNNGEGGEQYF.

CDR3 sequence (DNA): TGCGCCAGCAGTGTGGAGCCTTCTGGCACAGATACGCAGTATTTT. It translates to CASSVEPSGTDTQYF. The chain uses TRBV10-2 and TRBJ2-3; no firm D call. Deletions cut 4 bases from V and 1 base from J, with 12 bases between. This CDR3 has 15 residues. Germline V CDR1 and CDR2: WSHSY, SAAADI.

This chain uses TRBV20-1 with TRBJ2-2; 10 nucleotides agree with TRBD1. The CDR3 is 13 residues long. CDR1 is DFQATT and CDR2 is SNEGSKA in the germline V gene (reference sequence). V was pared by 4 bases and J by 6 bases, with 2 bases of the junction left unmatched. This chain's CDR3 is CSAMDRGAGELFF. In DNA, the CDR3 is TGCAGTGCTATGGACAGGGGGGCCGGGGAGCTGTTTTTT.

There are a few counts of this clonotype. This chain connects TRBV7-8 to TRBJ2-7; D remains unclear. CDR3 length: 11 amino acids. The V end was cut by 5 bases, the J end by 4 bases, with 6 bases between. The germline CDR1 and CDR2 sequences are SGHVS and FQNEAQ. CDR3 nucleotide sequence: TGTGCCAGCAGCCTGGAATACGAGCAGTACGTC. Protein product: CASSLEYEQYV.

V and J are TRBV10-3 and TRBJ2-7, with 9 bases that match TRBD1. Unmatched junction bases numbered 15, after V lost 4 bases and J lost 2 bases. The germline gives CDR1 ENHRY, CDR2 SYGVKD. The CDR3 length is 18 residues. Here the CDR3 DNA reads TGTGCCATCAGTGGGGGACAGGGCCTCTCGGACGGCACCTACGAGCAGTACTTC. This sequence encodes CAISGGQGLSDGTYEQYF.

This clonotype is medium-sized in the sample. The chain has TRBV7-9 and TRBJ1-4; TRBD1 matches 10 bases. The CDR3 length is 17 residues. CDR1 SEHNR and CDR2 FQNEAQ come from the germline V gene (reference sequence). J gave up 3 bases and V 4 bases, and 8 bases lay outside the gene matches. The CDR3 bases are TGTGCCAGCAGCTCGAGCGACAGGGGGCTAGCTAATGAAAAACTGTTTTTT. The encoded protein is CASSSSDRGLANEKLFF.

This clonotype was detected only a few times. This chain uses TRBV27 with TRBJ2-7; TRBD2 might be the D (7 bases). The V gene lost 4 bases and the J gene lost 0 bases, with 19 bases spanning the gap. Germline V CDR1 and CDR2: MNHEY, SMNVEV (reference sequence). CDR3 length: 17 amino acids. CDR3 nucleotides: TGTGCCAGCAGTTCCACTAGCGCCCCGGGACACTCCTACGAGCAGTACTTC. This encodes CASSSTSAPGHSYEQYF.

This clonotype has more than one count but fewer than ten. The V gene is TRBV2, the J gene TRBJ2-2, with a tentative D call TRBD1 (5 bases). The V and J ends lost 1 base and 1 base respectively, with 7 bases between them. In germline, CDR1 is SNHLY, CDR2 FYNNEI. The CDR3 sequence is 15 residues long. The CDR3 nucleotides are TGTGCCAGCAGTGAAGAGCAGGGGAACACCGGGGAGCTGTTTTTT. This gives the protein CASSEEQGNTGELFF.

As DNA, the CDR3 is TGTGCCAGTAGTATAGGAGGGGGGCCGCAAGAGACCCAGTACTTC. The encoded protein is CASSIGGGPQETQYF. The chain uses TRBV19 and TRBJ2-5, with D perhaps assigned TRBD1 or TRBD2 (6 bases each). This CDR3 contains 15 residues. Germline CDR1 LNHDA, CDR2 SQIVND (reference sequence). Trimming pared 1 base from V and 2 bases from J, leaving 11 bases between.

This clonotype was seen repeatedly, ten times or more. V and J are TRBV3-1 and TRBJ2-1, with 11 bases lining up with TRBD2. Trimming at V came to 1 base and at J to 6 bases, leaving 5 bases not matched to a gene. In germline, CDR1 is LGHDT, CDR2 YNNKEL (reference sequence). The CDR3 is 16 residues long. The CDR3 spells CASSQAGTSGFNEQFF. In DNA, the CDR3 is TGTGCCAGCAGCCAAGCTGGGACTAGCGGATTCAATGAGCAGTTCTTC.

This clonotype was observed a handful of times. The chain couples TRBV5-1 to TRBJ2-3, with D perhaps being TRBD1 or TRBD2 (5 bases each). Germline assignment: CDR1 SGHRS and CDR2 YFSETQ. This CDR3 is 17 amino acids long. V was clipped by 0 bases and J by 4 bases, with 18 bases between them. The CDR3 region is CASSLAFRDVFADTQYF. Here the CDR3 DNA reads TGCGCCAGCAGCTTGGCCTTCCGGGACGTATTTGCAGATACGCAGTATTTT.

The CDR3 is CASSQGGGSQETQYF. CDR3 DNA: TGCGCCAGCAGCCAAGGAGGCGGCTCGCAAGAGACCCAGTACTTC. The J gene is TRBJ2-5, the V gene TRBV4-1, with no clear D. Trimming took off 1 base at V and 2 bases at J, with 11 bases between the two ends. Germline CDR1 is MGHRA and CDR2 is YSYEKL. The CDR3 loop spans 15 amino acids.

This clonotype was seen ten or more times. J is TRBJ2-5 and V is TRBV12-3 or TRBV12-4, with 8 bases lining up with TRBD1. This CDR3 comprises 14 residues. J gave up 4 bases and V 5 bases, and 6 bases lay outside the gene matches. The DNA for the CDR3 is TGTGCCAGCAGTGGGACAGGAGGATTAGAGACCCAGTACTTC. Encoded protein: CASSGTGGLETQYF.

A few counts support this clonotype. This sequence joins TRBV4-2 and TRBJ2-7, with D perhaps being TRBD1 or TRBD2 (5 bases each). Germline values: CDR1 LGHNA, CDR2 YNFKEQ. The CDR3 runs to 13 residues. V was shortened by 4 bases and J by 2 bases, with 9 bases between the two germline ends. Here the CDR3 DNA reads TGTGCCAGCAGCCCCGGGGCGGCCTACGAGCAGTACTTC. Protein product: CASSPGAAYEQYF.

The rearrangement joins TRBV6-5 to TRBJ1-2; D not certain. V shed 4 bases and J shed 3 bases, with 12 bases lying between them. Germline CDR1 and CDR2: MNHEY and SVGAGI. This CDR3 is 14 amino acids long. The CDR3 DNA reads as TGTGCCAGCAGTTGGGCGATGGAGGACTATGGCTACACCTTC. This encodes CASSWAMEDYGYTF.

The sample holds a few counts of this clonotype. This chain uses TRBV6-5 with TRBJ1-4; the D is unclear. The CDR3 contains 13 residues. V was shortened by 0 bases and J by 8 bases, with 7 bases between the two germline ends. Germline CDR1 and CDR2: MNHEY and SVGAGI. The CDR3 bases are TGTGCCAGCAGTTACTCGATCGGGGAAAAACTGTTTTTT. It is translated as CASSYSIGEKLFF.